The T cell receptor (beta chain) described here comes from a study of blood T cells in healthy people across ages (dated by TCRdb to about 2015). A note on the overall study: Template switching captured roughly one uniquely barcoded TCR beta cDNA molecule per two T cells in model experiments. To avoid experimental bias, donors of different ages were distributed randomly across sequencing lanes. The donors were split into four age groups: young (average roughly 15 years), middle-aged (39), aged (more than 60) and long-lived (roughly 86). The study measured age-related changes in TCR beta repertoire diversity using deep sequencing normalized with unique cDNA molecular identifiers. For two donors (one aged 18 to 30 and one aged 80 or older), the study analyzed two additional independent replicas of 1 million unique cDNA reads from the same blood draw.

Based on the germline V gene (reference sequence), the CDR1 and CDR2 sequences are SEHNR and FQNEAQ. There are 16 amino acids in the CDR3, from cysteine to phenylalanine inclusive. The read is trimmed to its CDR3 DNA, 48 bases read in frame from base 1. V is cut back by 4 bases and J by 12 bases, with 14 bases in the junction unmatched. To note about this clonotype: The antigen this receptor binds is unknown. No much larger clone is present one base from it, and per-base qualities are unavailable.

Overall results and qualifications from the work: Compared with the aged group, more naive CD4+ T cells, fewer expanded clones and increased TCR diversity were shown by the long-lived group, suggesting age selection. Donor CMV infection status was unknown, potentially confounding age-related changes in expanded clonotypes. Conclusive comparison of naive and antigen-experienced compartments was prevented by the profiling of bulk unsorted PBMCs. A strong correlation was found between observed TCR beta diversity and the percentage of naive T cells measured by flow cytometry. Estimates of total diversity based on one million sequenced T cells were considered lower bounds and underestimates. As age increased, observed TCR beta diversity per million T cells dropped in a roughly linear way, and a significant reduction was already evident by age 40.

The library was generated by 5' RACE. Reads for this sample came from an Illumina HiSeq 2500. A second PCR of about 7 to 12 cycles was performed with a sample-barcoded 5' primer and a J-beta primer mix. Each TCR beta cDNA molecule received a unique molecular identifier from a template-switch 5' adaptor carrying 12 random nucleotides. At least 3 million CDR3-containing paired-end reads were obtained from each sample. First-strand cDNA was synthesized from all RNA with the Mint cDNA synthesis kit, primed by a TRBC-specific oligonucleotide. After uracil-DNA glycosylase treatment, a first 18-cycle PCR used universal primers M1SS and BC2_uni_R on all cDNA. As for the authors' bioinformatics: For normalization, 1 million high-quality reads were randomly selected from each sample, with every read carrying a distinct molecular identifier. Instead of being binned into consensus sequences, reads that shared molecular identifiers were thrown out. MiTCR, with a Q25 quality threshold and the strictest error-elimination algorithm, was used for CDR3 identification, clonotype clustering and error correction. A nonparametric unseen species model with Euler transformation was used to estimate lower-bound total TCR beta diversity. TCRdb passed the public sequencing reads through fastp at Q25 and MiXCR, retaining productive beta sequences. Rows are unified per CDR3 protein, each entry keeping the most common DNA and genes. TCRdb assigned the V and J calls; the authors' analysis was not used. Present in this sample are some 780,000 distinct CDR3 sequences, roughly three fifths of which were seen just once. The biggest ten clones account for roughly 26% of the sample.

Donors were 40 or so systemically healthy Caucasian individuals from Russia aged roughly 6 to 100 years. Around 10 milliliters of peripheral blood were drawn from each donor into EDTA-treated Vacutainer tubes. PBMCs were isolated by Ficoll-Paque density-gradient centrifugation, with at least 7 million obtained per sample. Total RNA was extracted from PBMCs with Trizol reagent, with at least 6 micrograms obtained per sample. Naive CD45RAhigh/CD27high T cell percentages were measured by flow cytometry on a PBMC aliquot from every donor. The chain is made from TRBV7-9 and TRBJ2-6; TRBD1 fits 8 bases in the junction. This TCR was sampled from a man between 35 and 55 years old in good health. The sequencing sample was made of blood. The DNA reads TGTGCCAGCAGCTCCCCGACGGACAGGGCCCAACCCGTCCTGACTTTC. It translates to CASSSPTDRAQPVLTF.